These T cell receptor beta chains were read from a single sample in a study of TIL therapy for anti-PD-1-resistant metastatic lung cancer. Assay used: immunoSEQ multiplex PCR; TCRdb lists only in-frame clones, some missing. The sample shows approximately 30,000 clones, 74% of them seen only once. The material sequenced was blood, taken at baseline. These receptors were obtained from a woman aged 30-85 years with non-small cell lung cancer. CDR3s include the opening cysteine and the closing phenylalanine or tryptophan. The D gene is left open where the match is weak. Clone size is given for some rows only: seen once, a few or many times, or a class if the clone is expanded.

CDR3,DNA,J,size,D,V
CASSDIYEQYF,TGTGCCAGCAGTGACATCTACGAGCAGTACTTC,TRBJ2-7,medium-sized,NA,TRBV6-4
CASSATGTYEQYF,TGTGCCAGCAGCGCAACAGGGACCTACGAGCAGTACTTC,TRBJ2-7,NA,NA,TRBV7-6
CASSFGGRTDTQYF,TGTGCCAGCAGCTTCGGCGGGAGAACAGATACGCAGTATTTT,TRBJ2-3,NA,TRBD2,TRBV5-4
CASSLVAGAGYGYTF,TGTGCCAGCAGCTTAGTGGCAGGAGCGGGCTATGGCTACACCTTC,TRBJ1-2,NA,NA,TRBV7-2
CASSLVDAGNEQFF,TGTGCCAGCAGCTTGGTAGATGCGGGGAATGAGCAGTTCTTC,TRBJ2-1,NA,NA,TRBV5-4
CASSKLGAYGYTF,TGTGCCAGCAGCAAGCTGGGGGCGTATGGCTACACCTTC,TRBJ1-2,NA,NA,TRBV7-9
CASHDGGSTEAFF,TGTGCCAGCCACGACGGGGGGTCCACTGAAGCTTTCTTT,TRBJ1-1,NA,NA,TRBV6-5
CASSQARTGGTEAFF,TGTGCCAGCAGCCAAGCTAGGACAGGGGGAACTGAAGCTTTCTTT,TRBJ1-1,NA,TRBD1,TRBV4-2
CASSQGGFYGYTF,TGTGCCAGCAGCCAAGGGGGGTTCTATGGCTACACCTTC,TRBJ1-2,NA,NA,TRBV14
CASSIGQYNEQFF,TGTGCCAGTAGTATTGGCCAGTACAATGAGCAGTTCTTC,TRBJ2-1,NA,NA,TRBV19
CASTTTGNTEAFF,TGTGCCAGCACTACGACAGGGAACACTGAAGCTTTCTTT,TRBJ1-1,NA,NA,TRBV2
CASTESLAGEEQFF,TGTGCCAGCACCGAGTCCCTAGCGGGAGAAGAGCAGTTCTTC,TRBJ2-1,NA,TRBD2,TRBV7-9
CASSIDPRVREQFF,TGTGCCAGTAGTATAGACCCCCGGGTCAGGGAGCAGTTCTTC,TRBJ2-1,NA,NA,TRBV19
CASSLRGREALFF,TGCGCCAGCAGCCTCCGGGGTCGGGAGGCACTGTTCTTC,TRBJ2-1,NA,TRBD2,TRBV10-2
CASSLTGYEQYF,TGTGCCAGCAGCCTGACAGGCTACGAGCAGTACTTC,TRBJ2-7,NA,NA,TRBV7-9
CASSLSGRVYEQYF,TGTGCCAGCAGCTTAAGTGGGAGGGTCTACGAGCAGTACTTC,TRBJ2-7,NA,TRBD2,TRBV7-8
CASSENKGNTIYF,TGTGCCAGCAGCGAAAACAAAGGAAACACCATATATTTT,TRBJ1-3,NA,NA,TRBV9
CASRLGQGDEKLFF,TGTGCCAGCAGATTGGGACAGGGGGACGAAAAACTGTTTTTT,TRBJ1-4,few,TRBD1,TRBV7-9